Given below is one T cell receptor (beta chain) in context. Its antigen is currently unknown. TCRdb re-derived calls from the 5' RACE reads in MiXCR, one entry per CDR3 protein. The sample consists of approximately 42,000 distinct CDR3 sequences, 5.5% to 8.5% of them appearing once. The source of the sample is a study of T-cell memory formation after mild COVID-19. Germline trimming cut 2 bases from V and 5 bases from J; bases unmatched to any gene: 13. This CDR3 region has 17 residues. Study results and caveats: The authors did not confirm SARS-CoV-2 specificity of second-wave clones peaking day 37. There was a balanced CD4/CD8 profile in clones contracting day 15 to 85, and later expanders leaned CD4+.

The sample comprised PBMCs or a T cell subset sorted from them (not recorded which). This TCR was sampled from an adult who had mild COVID-19 (a few samples of this study predate the infection). Cell type and time point are not known. This sequence joins TRBV12-3 or TRBV12-4 and TRBJ1-2; 8 bases are shared with TRBD1. The CDR3 spells CASSLPNDRGGVYGYTF. In DNA form, the CDR3 reads TGTGCCAGCAGTTTACCGAACGACAGGGGAGGGGTTTATGGCTACACCTTC.